This T cell receptor beta chain was observed in a study of Ad26.COV2.S vaccination and SARS-CoV-2 variants. Looking at the study overall: The vaccine Ad26.COV2.S was put into the muscle once, or twice with 56 days between.

Some clones are missing from TCRdb's copy, which holds only in-frame ones; the method was immunoSEQ multiplex PCR. This table has roughly 240,000 clones, roughly 88% appearing once. Between the trimmed V and J ends, which lost 6 bases and 5 bases, there was a span of 18 bases. CDR1 SGHDT and CDR2 YYEEEE come from the germline V gene. The CDR3 runs to 14 residues. As for treatment: some 19 received Ad26.COV2.S at low or high dose, single or two shots; about five received placebo; per-sample allocation not given. Repertoires come from day 63 after the first vaccine or placebo injection. Built on an Ad26 vector, the vaccine expressed Wuhan-strain SARS-CoV-2 spike.

This clonotype was sampled from a person between 18 and 65 years old who received the Ad26.COV2.S COVID-19 vaccine or a placebo. This rearrangement joins TRBV5-6 to TRBJ2-7; maybe TRBD1 (6 bases). Sequenced here: peripheral blood, sampled in a trial of Ad26.COV2.S vaccine versus placebo. CDR3 protein: CASTRAGAYDEQYF. CDR3 nucleotide sequence: TGTGCCAGCACAAGGGCAGGGGCTTACGACGAGCAGTACTTC.